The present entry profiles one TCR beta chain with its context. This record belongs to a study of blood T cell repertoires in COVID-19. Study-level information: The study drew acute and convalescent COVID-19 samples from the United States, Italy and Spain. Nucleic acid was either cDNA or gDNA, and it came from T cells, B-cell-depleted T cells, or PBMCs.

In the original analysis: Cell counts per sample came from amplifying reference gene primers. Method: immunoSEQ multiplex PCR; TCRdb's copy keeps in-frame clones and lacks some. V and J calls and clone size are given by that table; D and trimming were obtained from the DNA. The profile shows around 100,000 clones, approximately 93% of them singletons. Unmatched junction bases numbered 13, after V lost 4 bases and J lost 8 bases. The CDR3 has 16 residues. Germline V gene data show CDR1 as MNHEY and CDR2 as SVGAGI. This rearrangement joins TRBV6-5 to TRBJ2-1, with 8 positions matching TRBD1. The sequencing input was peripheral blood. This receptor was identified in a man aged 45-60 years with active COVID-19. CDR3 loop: CASSFSGQGGDYEQFF. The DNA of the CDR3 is TGTGCCAGCAGTTTTTCCGGACAGGGTGGTGACTATGAGCAGTTCTTC.